The T cell receptor beta chain described here comes from a study of control samples from healthy donors and cancer patients (dated by TCRdb to between 2020 and 2021). The germline ends are 37 bases apart after V is trimmed by 10 bases and J by 12 bases. The CDR3 goes from the cysteine to the phenylalanine over 18 residues. The only DNA kept is the CDR3, 54 bases in frame from the first base. From the germline V gene (reference sequence), CDR1 is MNHEY and CDR2 is SMNVEV. Preparation of the library involved the immunoSEQ multiplex PCR assay. TCRdb limited this immuneACCESS table to in-frame rearrangements with V and J called. A share of clones is missing; checked studies link under half to unresolved V genes, and the rest is unexplained. The sample table shows tens of thousands of clones, and roughly 90% are seen once. The top ten clones comprise over 0.85% of the sample. Points on this clone: It has no known antigen specificity. No much larger clonotype is one base removed from it; base qualities were not supplied.

This TCR was sampled from a woman under 40 in good health. The sample comprised blood. The chain is made from TRBV27 and TRBJ2-1; no D gene call is confident. The CDR3 is CANPSRARQREQFFGQFF. The nucleotide sequence is TGTGCCAACCCGTCACGGGCGCGCCAGAGAGAGCAGTTCTTTGGGCAGTTCTTC.